Following are 10 T cell receptor beta chains from one sample sequenced in a study of blood T cells in healthy people across ages (dated by TCRdb to between 2015 and 2017). The library was made by 5' RACE. TCRdb shows the sequencer as Illumina HiSeq 2500. A second PCR of roughly 6 to 11 cycles was run with a J-beta primer mix and a sample-barcoded 5' primer. TCRdb reran the public reads through fastp at Q25 and MiXCR, keeping productive beta chains. Every distinct CDR3 protein forms one entry, paired with its most common genes and DNA. This sample has hundreds of thousands of distinct CDR3 sequences in its table, and 58% of those were observed once. The top ten constitute about two fifths of the sample. Sequenced: blood. Receptors were obtained from a man aged 55 to 70 in good health.

This chain links TRBV7-8 with TRBJ2-1; D remains ambiguous. Trimming took 2 bases from V and 6 from J, leaving 8 bases between them. The CDR3 contains 13 residues. Germline CDR1 reads SGHVS; CDR2 reads FQNEAQ. Here the CDR3 DNA reads TGTGCCAGCAGCTTAAAAGATCGCAATGAGCAGTTCTTC. Protein product: CASSLKDRNEQFF.

The chain links TRBV4-1 to TRBJ2-3; D gene uncertain. The CDR3 length is 13 residues. V was trimmed by 4 bases and J by 6 bases, leaving 11 bases between them. The germline CDR1 and CDR2 sequences are MGHRA and YSYEKL. DNA of the CDR3: TGCGCCAGCAGCCTTGAGCCCCGGGATACGCAGTATTTT. This sequence encodes CASSLEPRDTQYF.

The chain's CDR3 is CAITGQGDYGYTF. The DNA for the CDR3 is TGTGCCATCACGGGACAGGGGGACTATGGCTACACCTTC. The J gene is TRBJ1-2, the V gene TRBV10-3; TRBD1 matches 11 bases. CDR1 ENHRY and CDR2 SYGVKD come from the germline V gene. Trimming took 7 bases from V and 3 from J; bases not matched to a gene: 1. CDR3 length: 13 amino acids.

This rearrangement joins TRBV20-1 to TRBJ2-7; 14 bases line up with TRBD2. In germline, CDR1 is DFQATT, CDR2 SNEGSKA (reference sequence). The CDR3 spans 14 residues. V shed 3 bases and J 2 bases; nucleotides not matched to a gene: 0. CDR3 protein: CSARGLAGAYEQYF. CDR3 DNA sequence: TGCAGTGCTAGGGGACTAGCGGGGGCCTACGAGCAGTACTTC.

This clonotype was detected only a few times. The DNA of the CDR3 is TGTGCCAGCAGCCAAGATCCAGGGATAGAGACCCAGTACTTC. Translated, it gives CASSQDPGIETQYF. The chain couples TRBV14 to TRBJ2-5; tentative D call: TRBD1 (5 bases). This CDR3 is 14 amino acids long. In germline, CDR1 is SGHDN, CDR2 FVKESK. With 0 bases removed from V and 4 bases from J, the gap between germline ends came to 9 bases. The full variable domain, its missing parts supplied by reference TRBV14 and TRBJ2-5, is EAGVTQFPSHSVIEKGQTVTLRCDPISGHDNLYWYRRVMGKEIKFLLHFVKESKQDESGMPNNRFLAERTGGTYSTLKVQPAELEDSGVYFCASSQDPGIETQYFGPGTRLLVL.

The J gene is TRBJ2-3, the V gene TRBV27; a weak D match, TRBD1 (7 bases). The germline V gene has CDR1 MNHEY and CDR2 SMNVEV (reference sequence). The CDR3 spans 13 residues. The germline V and J ends were trimmed by 5 bases and 9 bases, with 15 bases remaining between them. The CDR3 bases are TGTGCCAGCAGTGTACAGGGGAGGTCGACGCAGTATTTT. Encoded protein: CASSVQGRSTQYF.

The chain combines TRBV18 with TRBJ2-7, with 8 positions matching TRBD1. The CDR3 is made up of 13 amino acids. The J segment lost 9 bases and the V segment lost 6 bases, leaving 10 bases of the junction unmatched. CDR1 KGHSH and CDR2 LQKENI come from the germline V gene. CDR3 protein: CASSGGQGATQYF. CDR3 in DNA: TGTGCCAGCTCCGGAGGGCAGGGGGCAACGCAGTACTTC. Full variable domain (missing parts from reference TRBV18 and TRBJ2-7): NAGVMQNPRHLVRRRGQEARLRCSPMKGHSHVYWYRQLPEEGLKFMVYLQKENIIDESGMPKERFSAEFPKEGPSILRIQQVVRGDSAAYFCASSGGQGATQYFGPGTRLTVT.

This clonotype turned up a few times. The rearrangement links TRBV3-1 to TRBJ2-7; perhaps D is TRBD1 or TRBD2 (5 bases each). The CDR3 covers 14 residues. CDR1 and CDR2 from the germline V gene are LGHDT and YNNKEL (reference sequence). V was pared by 2 bases and J by 4 bases, with 12 bases between. In DNA, the CDR3 is TGTGCCAGCAGCCAACGGGACGGTGGATACGAGCAGTACTTC. This translates into CASSQRDGGYEQYF.

Only a few counts were recorded for this clonotype. This chain joins TRBV20-1 and TRBJ2-3; 8 nucleotides agree with TRBD2. Per germline, CDR1 DFQATT and CDR2 SNEGSKA (reference sequence). V lost 3 bases to trimming and J lost 2 bases; unmatched junction nucleotides: 4. The CDR3 extends over 14 amino acids. The CDR3 loop is CSARRGGTTDTQYF. CDR3 DNA: TGCAGTGCTAGGCGCGGGGGGACCACAGATACGCAGTATTTT.

The chain combines TRBV20-1 with TRBJ2-5; D gene uncertain. The J call is doubtful: the DNA matches TRBJ2-7 better. Germline V gene lookup returns CDR1 DFQATT and CDR2 SNEGSKA (reference sequence). The CDR3 consists of 13 residues. DNA of the CDR3: TGCAGTGCCAGCCACGGATTAACCTACGAGCAGTACTTC. It is translated as CSASHGLTYEQYF.